This entry features one TCR beta chain sequence. Its antigen is still unknown. Time point meaning: week 11, during vaccination. Topical imiquimod accompanied each vaccine dose, which consisted of 300 ug of mutant IDH1 20-mer peptide. The germline gives CDR1 MNHNS, CDR2 SASEGT. V shed 8 bases and J shed 2 bases, with 12 bases lying between them. The CDR3 loop spans 13 amino acids. The data derive from a study of a mutant IDH1 vaccine in newly diagnosed glioma. The wider study: The patients were given eight vaccinations, one each in weeks 1, 3, 5, 7, 11, 15, 19 and 23. Averaging around 42 years of age, treated patients were about 60% male and approximately 38% female.

Profiling relied on immunoSEQ multiplex PCR, and the TCRdb table lists in-frame clones only, not all of them. This table has some 60,000 clones, approximately 80% appearing once. Sequenced material: PBMCs, taken from a glioma patient whose treatment included an IDH1 peptide vaccine. This receptor was obtained from a man aged 25 to 40 with glioma. The chain uses TRBV6-1 and TRBJ1-2, with TRBD1 as a possible D gene (5 bases). CDR3 in amino acids: CASGDEWNYGYTF. The CDR3 nucleotides read TGTGCCAGCGGGGACGAATGGAACTATGGCTACACCTTC.